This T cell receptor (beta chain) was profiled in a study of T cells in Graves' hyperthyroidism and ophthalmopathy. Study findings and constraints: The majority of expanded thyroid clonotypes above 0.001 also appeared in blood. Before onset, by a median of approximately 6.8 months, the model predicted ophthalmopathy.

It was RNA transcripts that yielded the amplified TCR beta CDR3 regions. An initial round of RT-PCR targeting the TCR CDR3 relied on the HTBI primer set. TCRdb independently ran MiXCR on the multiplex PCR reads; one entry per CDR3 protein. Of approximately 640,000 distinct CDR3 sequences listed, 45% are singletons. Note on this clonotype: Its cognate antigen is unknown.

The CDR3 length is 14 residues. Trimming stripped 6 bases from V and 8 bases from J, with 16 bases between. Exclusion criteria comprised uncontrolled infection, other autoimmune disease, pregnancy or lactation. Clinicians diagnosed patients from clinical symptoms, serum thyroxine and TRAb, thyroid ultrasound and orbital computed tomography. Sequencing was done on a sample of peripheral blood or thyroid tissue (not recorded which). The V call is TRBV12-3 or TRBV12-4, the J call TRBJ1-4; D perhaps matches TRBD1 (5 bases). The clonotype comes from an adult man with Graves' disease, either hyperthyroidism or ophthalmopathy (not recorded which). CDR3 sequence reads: CASSAEGMYEKLFF. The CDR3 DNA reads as TGTGCCAGCAGCGCCGAGGGGATGTACGAAAAACTGTTTTTT.